A single sample gave rise to the 22 T cell receptor beta chains below, sequenced in a study of blood T cell repertoires in COVID-19. Assay: immunoSEQ multiplex PCR; the TCRdb copy retains only in-frame clones and omits some. The profile shows roughly 130,000 clones, about four fifths of them singletons. The sequenced sample was peripheral blood. The receptors were gathered from a woman between 45 and 60 years old with acute or convalescent COVID-19.

The CDR3 here is CASSITGGSNQPQHF. CDR3 DNA sequence: TGTGCCAGTAGTATAACAGGGGGAAGCAATCAGCCCCAGCATTTT. The V call is TRBV19, the J call TRBJ1-5; 8 bases align to TRBD1. The CDR3 runs to 15 residues. V shed 2 bases and J 1 base; nucleotides not matched to a gene: 1. The germline gives CDR1 LNHDA, CDR2 SQIVND (reference sequence).

The rearrangement links TRBV2 to TRBJ2-2; TRBD1 agrees at 8 bases. The CDR3 is 14 residues long. V was pared by 1 base and J by 7 bases, with 2 bases of the junction left unmatched. The V gene's germline CDR1 is SNHLY and CDR2 FYNNEI. CDR3 nucleotides: TGTGCCAGCAGTGAAGGACAGGGGTTCGGGGAGCTGTTTTTT. As protein: CASSEGQGFGELFF.

The chain carries TRBV6-6 and TRBJ1-1, with 7 bases aligning to TRBD1. The CDR3 is made up of 15 amino acids. J gave up 0 bases and V 6 bases, and 7 bases lay outside the gene matches. Germline lookup yields CDR1 MNHNY and CDR2 SVGAGI (reference sequence). As DNA, the CDR3 is TGTGCCAGCAGCCCAGGGACAGCCATGAACACTGAAGCTTTCTTT. Its protein is CASSPGTAMNTEAFF.

The chain uses TRBV14 and TRBJ1-2, with a tentative D call TRBD1 (6 bases). V was clipped by 4 bases and J by 7 bases, with 13 bases between them. Germline loops: CDR1 SGHDN, CDR2 FVKESK. The CDR3 is 13 residues long. The CDR3 DNA reads as TGTGCCAGCAGCCCTGGTGCCAGGGGTGGCTACACCTTC. Its translation: CASSPGARGGYTF.

This rearrangement joins TRBV29-1 to TRBJ2-2; possibly TRBD2 for D (6 bases). Germline V gene sequence: CDR1 SQVTM, CDR2 ANQGSEA. Trimming pared 6 bases from V and 5 bases from J, leaving 13 bases between. There are 13 residues in the CDR3. The CDR3 sequence: CSVGRAGTGELFF. As DNA, the CDR3 is TGCAGCGTAGGCCGGGCGGGAACCGGGGAGCTGTTTTTT.

CDR3 DNA: TGCGCCAGCAGCGACAGGTCTAGCACAGATACGCAGTATTTT. Its protein product is CASSDRSSTDTQYF. The V and J genes are TRBV4-1 and TRBJ2-3; possible D gene TRBD1, 6 bases. This CDR3 has 14 amino acids. Germline CDR1 reads MGHRA; CDR2 reads YSYEKL. V gave up 5 bases and J gave up 0 bases, with 9 bases separating them.

J is TRBJ2-1 and V is TRBV6-1, with 12 bases lining up with TRBD2. Germline CDR1 reads MNHNS; CDR2 reads SASEGT. The CDR3 spans 17 residues. V was clipped by 4 bases and J by 1 base; unmatched bases: 5. The CDR3 sequence is CASSVIGTSGSYNEQFF. The CDR3 nucleotides read TGTGCCAGCAGTGTTATAGGGACTAGCGGGTCCTACAATGAGCAGTTCTTC.

The chain joins TRBV2 to TRBJ1-5; D remains unclear. The CDR3 consists of 14 residues. The germline V and J ends were trimmed by 8 bases and 4 bases, with 15 bases remaining between them. CDR1 SNHLY and CDR2 FYNNEI come from the germline V gene. DNA for the CDR3: TGTGCCAGCTCGAGTCTAGGCGGAAATCAGCCCCAGCATTTT. This gives the protein CASSSLGGNQPQHF.

The genes are TRBV5-5 and TRBJ1-3; possibly TRBD1 for D (6 bases). The V end lost 3 bases, the J end lost 3 bases, and 16 bases lay between the germline ends. CDR3 length equals 16 residues. Germline V lookup: CDR1 SGHKS, CDR2 YYEKEE (reference sequence). Here the CDR3 reads CASSSQAGAGGNTIYF. Written as DNA, the CDR3 is TGTGCCAGCAGCTCCCAAGCAGGGGCGGGTGGAAACACCATATATTTT.

This clone occurred a few times. J is TRBJ2-3 and V is TRBV5-1; 11 bases fit TRBD2. Germline CDR1 reads SGHRS; CDR2 reads YFSETQ. The CDR3 contains 16 residues. Trimming at V came to 4 bases and at J to 7 bases, leaving 11 bases not matched to a gene. The CDR3 loop is CASSLRVAGGINTQYF. CDR3 DNA: TGCGCCAGCAGCCTCCGAGTAGCGGGGGGGATAAATACGCAGTATTTT.

This chain connects TRBV27 to TRBJ1-6; TRBD1 matches 7 bases. V lost 6 bases to trimming and J lost 6 bases; unmatched junction nucleotides: 2. The CDR3 runs 13 residues. Germline V gene sequence: CDR1 MNHEY, CDR2 SMNVEV (reference sequence). The CDR3 sequence: CASSDRVNSPLHF. In nucleotides, the CDR3 is TGTGCCAGCAGCGACAGGGTTAATTCACCCCTCCACTTT.

The chain is built from TRBV6-1 and TRBJ1-1, with D unclear. CDR3 length: 13 residues. CDR1 and CDR2 from the germline V gene are MNHNS and SASEGT. Trimming removed 1 base at V and 10 bases at J, with 13 bases between. CDR3 residues: CASSEVVFVRAFF. In DNA, the CDR3 is TGTGCCAGCAGTGAAGTCGTCTTCGTCAGAGCTTTCTTT.

This chain joins TRBV10-3 and TRBJ1-6; no clear D. Deletions cut 10 bases from V and 8 bases from J, with 12 bases between. The CDR3 is 12 amino acids. Germline V CDR1 and CDR2: ENHRY, SYGVKD. The CDR3 protein is CATREADSPLHF. The DNA of the CDR3 is TGTGCCACTAGGGAAGCGGATTCACCCCTCCACTTT.

The chain couples TRBV7-9 to TRBJ2-7; possibly TRBD1 for D (6 bases). The CDR3 covers 16 residues. The germline CDR1 and CDR2 sequences are SEHNR and FQNEAQ (reference sequence). V lost 5 bases and J lost 1, with 18 bases in between. The CDR3 sequence: CASSPSTGTTSYEQYF. The CDR3 coding sequence is TGTGCCAGCAGCCCGTCGACCGGGACAACTTCCTACGAGCAGTACTTC.

The rearrangement joins TRBV6-5 to TRBJ2-5, with 11 bases matching TRBD1. Germline V gene lookup returns CDR1 MNHEY and CDR2 SVGAGI. V gave up 5 bases and J gave up 5 bases; unmatched junction bases: 7. This CDR3 is 15 amino acids long. This chain's CDR3 is CASSNGQGAGETQYF. The CDR3 DNA follows: TGTGCCAGCAGTAACGGACAGGGGGCAGGGGAGACCCAGTACTTC.

The chain is built from TRBV2 and TRBJ1-5, with D uncertain. Deletions cut 4 bases from V and 1 base from J, with 8 bases between. The CDR3 length is 14 residues. The germline CDR1 and CDR2 sequences are SNHLY and FYNNEI. In DNA form, the CDR3 reads TGTGCCAGCAGTGTGGTGGGCAGCAATCAGCCCCAGCATTTT. Amino acids: CASSVVGSNQPQHF.

This clone was seen a single time. This sequence joins TRBV25-1 and TRBJ1-3, with 7 bases matching TRBD1. In germline, CDR1 is MGHDK, CDR2 SYGVNS. J was trimmed by 0 bases and V by 4 bases; bases with no gene match: 0. The CDR3 has 14 residues. This CDR3 is CASSAGGSGNTIYF. DNA for the CDR3: TGTGCCAGCAGTGCAGGGGGCTCTGGAAACACCATATATTTT.

In this sample, this clone turned up once. V is TRBV27 and J is TRBJ1-1; D not resolved. Looked up from germline, CDR1 is MNHEY and CDR2 is SMNVEV (reference sequence). This CDR3 is built from 17 residues. Trimming cost V 2 bases and J 1 base, with 17 bases left between them. CDR3 sequence (DNA): TGTGCCAGCAGTTTACGGGGTTACTCTGGAGCGAACACTGAAGCTTTCTTT. Its protein product is CASSLRGYSGANTEAFF.

This clone was detected only once. V gene TRBV9 combines with J gene TRBJ1-1, with 7 positions matching TRBD1. CDR1 and CDR2 from the germline V gene are SGDLS and YYNGEE. V lost 0 bases and J lost 9; bases outside the gene matches: 11. This CDR3 has 15 amino acids. The DNA for the CDR3 is TGTGCCAGCAGCGTAGGGGGACCCGGGACAGCGAAAGCTTTCTTT. It encodes CASSVGGPGTAKAFF.

The V call is TRBV6-6, the J call TRBJ1-2, with D perhaps matching TRBD1 (6 bases). The CDR3 has 16 amino acids. V lost 2 bases, J lost 8 bases, and 21 bases lay in between. Germline V gene sequence: CDR1 MNHNY, CDR2 SVGAGI (reference sequence). The CDR3 region is CASSYTPRTASLGYTF. CDR3 in DNA: TGTGCCAGCAGTTACACGCCCCGGACAGCTTCGCTCGGCTACACCTTC.

The V call is TRBV6-5, the J call TRBJ2-1; D perhaps matches TRBD2 (6 bases). From germline, CDR1 is MNHEY and CDR2 SVGAGI. V was clipped by 2 bases and J by 7 bases, with 12 bases between them. CDR3 length: 14 residues. CDR3 sequence reads: CASSYVTGRNEQFF. The CDR3 nucleotides are TGTGCCAGCAGTTACGTGACGGGGAGGAATGAGCAGTTCTTC.

The chain recombines TRBV29-1 with TRBJ2-3, with TRBD2 matching 9 bases. The ends lost 7 bases at V and 6 bases at J; junction bases unmatched: 17. CDR1 SQVTM and CDR2 ANQGSEA come from the germline V gene. This CDR3 has 16 amino acids. DNA for the CDR3: TGCAGCGAGCGCCGTTCCAATAGCGGGGGTCAGGATACGCAGTATTTT. Amino acids: CSERRSNSGGQDTQYF.